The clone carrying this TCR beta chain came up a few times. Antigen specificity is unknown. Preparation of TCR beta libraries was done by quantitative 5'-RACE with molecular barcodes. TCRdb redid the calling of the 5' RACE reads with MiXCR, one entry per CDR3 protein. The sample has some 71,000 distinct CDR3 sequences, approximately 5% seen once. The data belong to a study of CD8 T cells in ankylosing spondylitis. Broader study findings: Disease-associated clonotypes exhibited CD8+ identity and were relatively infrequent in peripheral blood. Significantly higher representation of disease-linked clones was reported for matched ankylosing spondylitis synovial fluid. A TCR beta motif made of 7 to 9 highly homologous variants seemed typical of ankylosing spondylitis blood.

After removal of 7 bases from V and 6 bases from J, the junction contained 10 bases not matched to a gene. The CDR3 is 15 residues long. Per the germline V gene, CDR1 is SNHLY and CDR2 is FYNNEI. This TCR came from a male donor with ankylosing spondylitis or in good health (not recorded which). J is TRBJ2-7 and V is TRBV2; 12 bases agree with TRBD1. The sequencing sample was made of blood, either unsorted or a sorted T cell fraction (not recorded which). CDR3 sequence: CASNQPGQGASEQYF. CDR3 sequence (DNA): TGTGCCAGCAATCAACCGGGACAGGGGGCCTCCGAGCAGTACTTC.